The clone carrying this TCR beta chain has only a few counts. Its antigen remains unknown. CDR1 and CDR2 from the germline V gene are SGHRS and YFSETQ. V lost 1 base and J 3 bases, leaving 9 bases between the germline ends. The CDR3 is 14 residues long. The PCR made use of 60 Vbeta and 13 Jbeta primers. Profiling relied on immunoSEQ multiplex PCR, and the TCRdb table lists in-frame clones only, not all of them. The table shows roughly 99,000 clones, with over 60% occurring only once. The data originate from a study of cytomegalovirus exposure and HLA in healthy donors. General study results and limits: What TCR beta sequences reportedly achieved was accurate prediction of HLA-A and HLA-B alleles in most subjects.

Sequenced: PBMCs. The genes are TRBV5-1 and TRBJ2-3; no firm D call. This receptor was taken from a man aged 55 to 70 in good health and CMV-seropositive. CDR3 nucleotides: TGCGCCAGCAGCTTGAACTTAGCAACAGATACGCAGTATTTT. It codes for CASSLNLATDTQYF.